The rows below give T cell receptor beta chains drawn from one sample of a study of T-cell memory formation after mild COVID-19. TCRdb used MiXCR to reprocess the 5' RACE reads, holding one entry per CDR3 protein. The sample yields around 120,000 distinct CDR3 sequences, approximately 16% seen once. The sequencing sample was made of PBMCs or a T cell subset sorted from them (not recorded which). These receptors came from an adult woman who had mild COVID-19 (a few samples of this study predate the infection). Cell type and time point are not known. The CDR3 runs from the conserved cysteine through the conserved F or W. The D gene is left open where the match is weak. Part of the rows lack a size; the others show once, few, many or a class for expanded clones.

CDR3 protein: CASSPPPRLAGGDEQYF; CDR3 DNA: TGTGCCAGCAGCCCCCCCCCCAGACTAGCGGGGGGCGATGAGCAGTACTTC; D gene: TRBD2; V gene: TRBV3-1; clone size: few; J gene: TRBJ2-7
CDR3 protein: CSAVGLAVSYEQYF; CDR3 DNA: TGCAGTGCCGTGGGACTAGCGGTCTCCTACGAGCAGTACTTC; D gene: TRBD2; V gene: TRBV20-1; clone size: many; J gene: TRBJ2-7
CDR3 protein: CAPVGLAGVGEQFF; CDR3 DNA: TGTGCCCCCGTGGGGCTAGCGGGAGTGGGTGAGCAGTTCTTC; D gene: TRBD2; V gene: TRBV7-9; clone size: few; J gene: TRBJ2-1
CDR3 protein: CASSPETSGYEQYF; CDR3 DNA: TGTGCCAGCAGCCCCGAGACTAGCGGGTACGAGCAGTACTTC; D gene: TRBD2; V gene: TRBV4-2; clone size: .; J gene: TRBJ2-7
CDR3 protein: CASSQDQQGLTTNEKLFF; CDR3 DNA: TGCGCCAGCAGCCAAGATCAACAGGGGTTAACAACTAATGAAAAACTGTTTTTT; D gene: TRBD1; V gene: TRBV4-1; clone size: few; J gene: TRBJ1-4
CDR3 protein: CASSPEFGHGYTF; CDR3 DNA: TGTGCCAGCTCACCCGAATTCGGTCATGGCTACACCTTC; D gene: .; V gene: TRBV18; clone size: .; J gene: TRBJ1-2
CDR3 protein: CASSSTGGGGYTF; CDR3 DNA: TGTGCCAGCAGTTCGACAGGGGGTGGAGGCTACACCTTC; D gene: TRBD1; V gene: TRBV7-9; clone size: .; J gene: TRBJ1-2
CDR3 protein: CASSGKTSGSLSSYNEQFF; CDR3 DNA: TGTGCCAGCAGCGGAAAGACTAGCGGGAGTTTGAGCTCCTACAATGAGCAGTTCTTC; D gene: TRBD2; V gene: TRBV7-9; clone size: .; J gene: TRBJ2-1
CDR3 protein: CASSPSSGAGGDGEQFF; CDR3 DNA: TGTGCCAGTAGTCCCAGCTCGGGTGCGGGGGGGGACGGTGAGCAGTTCTTC; D gene: TRBD2; V gene: TRBV19; clone size: few; J gene: TRBJ2-1
CDR3 protein: CASSLGLPELNEQFF; CDR3 DNA: TGTGCCAGCAGCTTAGGTCTGCCCGAACTCAATGAGCAGTTCTTC; D gene: .; V gene: TRBV7-6; clone size: few; J gene: TRBJ2-1
CDR3 protein: CASSGQTYNEQFF; CDR3 DNA: TGTGCCAGCAGTGGACAGACCTACAATGAGCAGTTCTTC; D gene: .; V gene: TRBV7-9; clone size: .; J gene: TRBJ2-1
CDR3 protein: CASRFQGANTGELFF; CDR3 DNA: TGCGCCAGCAGATTCCAGGGGGCGAACACCGGGGAGCTGTTTTTT; D gene: TRBD1; V gene: TRBV5-1; clone size: few; J gene: TRBJ2-2
CDR3 protein: CASSPRDYAETQYF; CDR3 DNA: TGTGCCAGCTCACCGAGGGACTACGCAGAGACCCAGTACTTC; D gene: TRBD2; V gene: TRBV18; clone size: .; J gene: TRBJ2-5
CDR3 protein: CASSVGQSSYEQYF; CDR3 DNA: TGTGCCAGCAGCGTCGGTCAGAGCTCCTACGAGCAGTACTTC; D gene: .; V gene: TRBV9; clone size: few; J gene: TRBJ2-7
CDR3 protein: CASSFSGGYSETNVLTF; CDR3 DNA: TGTGCCAGCAGCTTTTCGGGGGGTTATTCGGAAACCAACGTCCTGACTTTC; D gene: TRBD2; V gene: TRBV11-3; clone size: .; J gene: TRBJ2-6
CDR3 protein: CASSSGTSGKYEQYF; CDR3 DNA: TGTGCCAGCAGCTCCGGGACTAGCGGGAAGTACGAGCAGTACTTC; D gene: TRBD2; V gene: TRBV7-9; clone size: few; J gene: TRBJ2-7
CDR3 protein: CASSPHGARYQETQYF; CDR3 DNA: TGTGCCAGCAGTCCCCACGGGGCGAGATACCAAGAGACCCAGTACTTC; D gene: .; V gene: TRBV6-2/TRBV6-3; clone size: few; J gene: TRBJ2-5
CDR3 protein: CASSSRLAVLTDTQYF; CDR3 DNA: TGTGCCAGCAGCTCGAGACTAGCGGTCCTCACAGATACGCAGTATTTT; D gene: TRBD2; V gene: TRBV7-8; clone size: few; J gene: TRBJ2-3
CDR3 protein: CASSLGRTYNEQFF; CDR3 DNA: TGTGCCAGCAGCTTGGGCAGGACCTACAATGAGCAGTTCTTC; D gene: .; V gene: TRBV13; clone size: .; J gene: TRBJ2-1
CDR3 protein: CASRTLPF; CDR3 DNA: TGTGCCAGCAGGACACTGCCTTTC; D gene: .; V gene: TRBV2; clone size: .; J gene: TRBJ2-4
CDR3 protein: CASALGGSSYEQYF; CDR3 DNA: TGTGCTAGCGCTCTAGGGGGGAGCTCCTACGAGCAGTACTTC; D gene: .; V gene: TRBV7-7; clone size: .; J gene: TRBJ2-7
CDR3 protein: CASSLGDRVLSYEQYF; CDR3 DNA: TGTGCCAGCAGCCTTGGCGACAGGGTATTATCCTACGAGCAGTACTTC; D gene: TRBD1; V gene: TRBV9; clone size: .; J gene: TRBJ2-7
CDR3 protein: CATSDSGLAGDNEQFF; CDR3 DNA: TGTGCCACCAGTGACTCGGGACTAGCGGGAGACAATGAGCAGTTCTTC; D gene: TRBD2; V gene: TRBV24-1; clone size: once; J gene: TRBJ2-1
CDR3 protein: CASSQVGSSSSDTQYF; CDR3 DNA: TGTGCCAGCAGCCAGGTCGGGAGTAGCAGCTCAGATACGCAGTATTTT; D gene: .; V gene: TRBV14; clone size: .; J gene: TRBJ2-3
CDR3 protein: CSAREWGTSSHEQYF; CDR3 DNA: TGCAGTGCTAGAGAATGGGGGACTAGCTCGCACGAGCAGTACTTC; D gene: TRBD2; V gene: TRBV20-1; clone size: .; J gene: TRBJ2-7
CDR3 protein: CASSIALVQRSDTQYF; CDR3 DNA: TGTGCCAGCAGCATCGCTTTGGTCCAACGTTCTGATACGCAGTATTTT; D gene: .; V gene: TRBV21-1; clone size: .; J gene: TRBJ2-3
CDR3 protein: CASSLGAGGEQYF; CDR3 DNA: TGTGCCAGCAGTTTAGGAGCAGGGGGCGAGCAGTACTTC; D gene: TRBD1; V gene: TRBV12-3/TRBV12-4; clone size: few; J gene: TRBJ2-7
CDR3 protein: CASSPFAGGVYEQYF; CDR3 DNA: TGTGCCAGCAGCCCATTCGCGGGAGGGGTCTACGAGCAGTACTTC; D gene: TRBD2; V gene: TRBV7-2; clone size: .; J gene: TRBJ2-7
CDR3 protein: CASSSGLAGVYEQFF; CDR3 DNA: TGTGCCAGCAGCTCCGGACTAGCGGGAGTCTATGAGCAGTTCTTC; D gene: TRBD2; V gene: TRBV7-6; clone size: few; J gene: TRBJ2-1
CDR3 protein: CSASNRRETQYF; CDR3 DNA: TGCAGTGCTAGTAACCGGAGGGAGACCCAGTACTTC; D gene: .; V gene: TRBV20-1; clone size: few; J gene: TRBJ2-5
CDR3 protein: CASSFELQGLPAYNEQFF; CDR3 DNA: TGTGCCAGCAGCTTCGAGCTACAGGGGCTCCCCGCCTACAATGAGCAGTTCTTC; D gene: TRBD1; V gene: TRBV7-9; clone size: few; J gene: TRBJ2-1
CDR3 protein: CASSLVDRDVTEAFF; CDR3 DNA: TGCGCCAGCAGCCTCGTGGACAGGGACGTCACTGAAGCTTTCTTT; D gene: TRBD1; V gene: TRBV4-1; clone size: few; J gene: TRBJ1-1
CDR3 protein: CASSRRGSGIQETQYF; CDR3 DNA: TGTGCCAGCAGCCGCCGGGGTAGCGGAATACAAGAGACCCAGTACTTC; D gene: .; V gene: TRBV6-2/TRBV6-3; clone size: few; J gene: TRBJ2-5
CDR3 protein: CASTEGQGYEQYF; CDR3 DNA: TGTGCCAGCACCGAGGGACAGGGCTACGAGCAGTACTTC; D gene: TRBD1; V gene: TRBV6-6; clone size: .; J gene: TRBJ2-7
CDR3 protein: CASSASGGPAYEQYF; CDR3 DNA: TGTGCCAGCAGCGCTAGCGGGGGGCCCGCCTACGAGCAGTACTTC; D gene: TRBD2; V gene: TRBV9; clone size: few; J gene: TRBJ2-7
CDR3 protein: CASRHLQDNTGELFF; CDR3 DNA: TGTGCCAGCAGACACCTACAGGATAACACCGGGGAGCTGTTTTTT; D gene: .; V gene: TRBV6-1; clone size: few; J gene: TRBJ2-2
CDR3 protein: CASSSDTIGGTQYF; CDR3 DNA: TGTGCCAGCAGCTCGGACACTATAGGGGGTACGCAGTATTTT; D gene: .; V gene: TRBV11-3; clone size: few; J gene: TRBJ2-3
CDR3 protein: CASRMTGNLNYGYTF; CDR3 DNA: TGTGCCAGCCGGATGACAGGCAACCTCAACTATGGCTACACCTTC; D gene: .; V gene: TRBV6-5; clone size: few; J gene: TRBJ1-2
CDR3 protein: CASRSGTSVTDTQYF; CDR3 DNA: TGTGCCAGCAGAAGCGGGACTAGCGTCACAGATACGCAGTATTTT; D gene: TRBD2; V gene: TRBV7-2; clone size: .; J gene: TRBJ2-3
CDR3 protein: CASRWDPGGPDYGYTF; CDR3 DNA: TGTGCAAGTCGCTGGGATCCGGGGGGCCCGGACTATGGCTACACCTTC; D gene: .; V gene: TRBV12-2; clone size: .; J gene: TRBJ1-2
CDR3 protein: CAWSVGIQNTEAFF; CDR3 DNA: TGTGCCTGGAGTGTAGGCATTCAGAACACTGAAGCTTTCTTT; D gene: .; V gene: TRBV30; clone size: few; J gene: TRBJ1-1
CDR3 protein: CASSPTSGGETQYF; CDR3 DNA: TGTGCCAGCAGCCCCACTAGCGGGGGAGAGACCCAGTACTTC; D gene: TRBD2; V gene: TRBV7-3; clone size: .; J gene: TRBJ2-5
CDR3 protein: CASSSLLSGTETQYF; CDR3 DNA: TGTGCCAGCTCATCCCTTCTCTCAGGGACGGAGACCCAGTACTTC; D gene: .; V gene: TRBV18; clone size: few; J gene: TRBJ2-5
CDR3 protein: CASSLPGATNEKLFF; CDR3 DNA: TGTGCCAGCAGCTTACCAGGGGCAACTAATGAAAAACTGTTTTTT; D gene: .; V gene: TRBV7-9; clone size: .; J gene: TRBJ1-4
CDR3 protein: CASSYGGAPINEQFF; CDR3 DNA: TGTGCCAGCAGTTACGGGGGGGCGCCCATAAATGAGCAGTTCTTC; D gene: .; V gene: TRBV6-6; clone size: .; J gene: TRBJ2-1
CDR3 protein: CASSQDSGRAVEQYF; CDR3 DNA: TGCGCCAGCAGCCAGGATAGCGGGAGGGCCGTCGAGCAGTACTTC; D gene: TRBD2; V gene: TRBV4-3; clone size: few; J gene: TRBJ2-7
CDR3 protein: CASSYTVGTYQETQYF; CDR3 DNA: TGTGCCAGCAGTTACACCGTCGGGACGTACCAAGAGACCCAGTACTTC; D gene: .; V gene: TRBV6-5; clone size: .; J gene: TRBJ2-5
CDR3 protein: CASSQAGTGPEKLFF; CDR3 DNA: TGCGCCAGCAGCCAGGCCGGGACAGGGCCTGAAAAACTGTTTTTT; D gene: TRBD1; V gene: TRBV4-1; clone size: few; J gene: TRBJ1-4
CDR3 protein: CASSLIGTGSTDTQYF; CDR3 DNA: TGTGCCAGCAGCTTGATTGGGACAGGTAGCACAGATACGCAGTATTTT; D gene: TRBD1; V gene: TRBV7-2; clone size: few; J gene: TRBJ2-3
CDR3 protein: CASRSLRVREQYF; CDR3 DNA: TGTGCCAGCAGGTCACTCAGGGTTCGCGAGCAGTACTTC; D gene: .; V gene: TRBV11-2; clone size: .; J gene: TRBJ2-7
CDR3 protein: CASSLTGRSNIQYF; CDR3 DNA: TGTGCCAGCAGCTTAACAGGGCGGTCGAACATTCAGTACTTC; D gene: .; V gene: TRBV5-4; clone size: few; J gene: TRBJ2-4
CDR3 protein: CASSPPSKYGYTF; CDR3 DNA: TGTGCCAGCAGCCCACCCTCTAAATATGGCTACACCTTC; D gene: .; V gene: TRBV4-2; clone size: few; J gene: TRBJ1-2
CDR3 protein: CASSLLGVKEQYF; CDR3 DNA: TGTGCCAGCAGTTTACTAGGGGTCAAGGAGCAGTACTTC; D gene: .; V gene: TRBV12-3/TRBV12-4; clone size: .; J gene: TRBJ2-7
CDR3 protein: CSARSRTSTDTQYF; CDR3 DNA: TGCAGTGCTAGGAGCAGAACTAGCACAGATACGCAGTATTTT; D gene: .; V gene: TRBV20-1; clone size: few; J gene: TRBJ2-3
CDR3 protein: CASSSGLADSYEQYF; CDR3 DNA: TGTGCCAGCAGTTCGGGACTAGCGGACTCCTACGAGCAGTACTTC; D gene: TRBD2; V gene: TRBV27; clone size: few; J gene: TRBJ2-7
CDR3 protein: CSAWAGQETQYF; CDR3 DNA: TGCAGCGCCTGGGCAGGGCAAGAGACCCAGTACTTC; D gene: .; V gene: TRBV29-1; clone size: few; J gene: TRBJ2-5
CDR3 protein: CATSPPYAASQFF; CDR3 DNA: TGTGCCACCAGTCCTCCTTATGCGGCATCGCAGTTCTTC; D gene: .; V gene: TRBV24-1; clone size: .; J gene: TRBJ2-1
CDR3 protein: CASSRITEAGNTEAFF; CDR3 DNA: TGTGCCAGCAGCCGAATCACAGAGGCAGGGAACACTGAAGCTTTCTTT; D gene: .; V gene: TRBV3-1; clone size: few; J gene: TRBJ1-1
CDR3 protein: CASSLVSRSSYEQYF; CDR3 DNA: TGCGCCAGCAGCTTGGTTTCCAGGAGCTCCTACGAGCAGTACTTC; D gene: .; V gene: TRBV5-1; clone size: .; J gene: TRBJ2-7